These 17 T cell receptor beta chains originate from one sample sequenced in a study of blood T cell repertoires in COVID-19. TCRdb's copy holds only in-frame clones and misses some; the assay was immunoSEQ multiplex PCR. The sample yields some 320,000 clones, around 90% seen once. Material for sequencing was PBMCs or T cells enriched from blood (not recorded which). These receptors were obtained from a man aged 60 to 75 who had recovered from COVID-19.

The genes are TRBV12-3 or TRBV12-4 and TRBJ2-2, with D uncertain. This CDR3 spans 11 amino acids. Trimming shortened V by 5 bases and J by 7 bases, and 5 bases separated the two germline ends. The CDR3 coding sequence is TGTGCCAGCAGTGTCTACGGGGAGCTGTTTTTT. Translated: CASSVYGELFF.

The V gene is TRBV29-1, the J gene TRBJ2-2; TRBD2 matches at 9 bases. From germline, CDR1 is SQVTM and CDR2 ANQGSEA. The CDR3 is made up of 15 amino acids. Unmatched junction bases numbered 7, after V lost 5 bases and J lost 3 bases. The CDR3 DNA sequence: TGCAGCGTTTTGGGAGCGGGAGGCGACACCGGGGAGCTGTTTTTT. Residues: CSVLGAGGDTGELFF.

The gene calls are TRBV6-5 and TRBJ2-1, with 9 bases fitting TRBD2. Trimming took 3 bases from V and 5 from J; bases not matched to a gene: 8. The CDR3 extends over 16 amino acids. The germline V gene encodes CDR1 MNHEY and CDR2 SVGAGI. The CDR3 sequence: CASSYGAGGGHNEQFF. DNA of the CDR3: TGTGCCAGCAGTTATGGTGCGGGAGGGGGACACAATGAGCAGTTCTTC.

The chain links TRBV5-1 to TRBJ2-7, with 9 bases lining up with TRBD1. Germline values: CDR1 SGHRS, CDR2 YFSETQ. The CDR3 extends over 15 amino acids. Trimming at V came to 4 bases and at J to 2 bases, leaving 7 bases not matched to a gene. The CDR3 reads CASSEDRGNTYEQYF. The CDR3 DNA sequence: TGCGCCAGCAGCGAGGACAGGGGAAATACCTACGAGCAGTACTTC.

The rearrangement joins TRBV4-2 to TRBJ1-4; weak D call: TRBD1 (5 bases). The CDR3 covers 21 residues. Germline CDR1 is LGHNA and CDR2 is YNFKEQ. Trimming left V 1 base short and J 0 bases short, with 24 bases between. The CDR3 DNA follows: TGTGCCAGCAGCCAAGCCCCTGACAGCCACGAGTTAAGCTCAACTAATGAAAAACTGTTTTTT. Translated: CASSQAPDSHELSSTNEKLFF.

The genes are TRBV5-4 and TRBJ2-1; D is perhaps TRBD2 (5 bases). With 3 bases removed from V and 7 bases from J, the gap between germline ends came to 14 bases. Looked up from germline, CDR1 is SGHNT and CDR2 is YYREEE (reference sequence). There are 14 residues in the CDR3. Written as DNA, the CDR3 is TGTGCCAGCAGCTGGGCGGGTGACCAAAATGAGCAGTTCTTC. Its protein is CASSWAGDQNEQFF. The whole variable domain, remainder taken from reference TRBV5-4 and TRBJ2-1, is ETGVTQSPTHLIKTRGQQVTLRCSSQSGHNTVSWYQQALGQGPQFIFQYYREEENGRGNFPPRFSGLQFPNYSSELNVNALELDDSALYLCASSWAGDQNEQFFGPGTRLTVL.

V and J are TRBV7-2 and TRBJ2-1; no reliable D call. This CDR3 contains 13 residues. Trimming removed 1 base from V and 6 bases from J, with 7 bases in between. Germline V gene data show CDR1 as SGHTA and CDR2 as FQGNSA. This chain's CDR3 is CASSLVVPNEQFF. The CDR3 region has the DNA TGTGCCAGCAGCTTAGTAGTTCCCAATGAGCAGTTCTTC.

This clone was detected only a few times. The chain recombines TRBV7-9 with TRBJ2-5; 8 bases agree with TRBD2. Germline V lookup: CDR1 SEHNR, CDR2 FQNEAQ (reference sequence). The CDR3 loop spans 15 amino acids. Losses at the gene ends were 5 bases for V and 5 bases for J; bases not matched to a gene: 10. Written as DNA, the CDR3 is TGTGCCAGCAGCAGGCGGGGGGCTAATCTCGAGACCCAGTACTTC. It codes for CASSRRGANLETQYF.

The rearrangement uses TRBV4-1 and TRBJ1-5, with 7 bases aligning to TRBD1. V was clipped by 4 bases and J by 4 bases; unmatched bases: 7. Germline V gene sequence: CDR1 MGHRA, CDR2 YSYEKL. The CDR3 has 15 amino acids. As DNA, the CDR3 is TGCGCCAGCAGCCGAGGCGACAGGGAGAATCAGCCCCAGCATTTT. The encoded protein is CASSRGDRENQPQHF.

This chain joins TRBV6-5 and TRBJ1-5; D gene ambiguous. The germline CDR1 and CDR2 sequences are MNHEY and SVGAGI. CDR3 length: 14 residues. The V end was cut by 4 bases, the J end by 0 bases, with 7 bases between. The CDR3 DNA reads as TGTGCCAGCAGTTTTGGGCCTAGCAATCAGCCCCAGCATTTT. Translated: CASSFGPSNQPQHF.

Here the CDR3 reads CASNRYGELFF. The CDR3 nucleotides read TGTGCCAGTAACCGCTACGGGGAGCTGTTTTTT. The V gene is TRBV19, the J gene TRBJ2-2; no clear D gene. V gave up 7 bases and J gave up 7 bases, with 7 bases separating them. The CDR3 is 11 residues long. From germline, CDR1 is LNHDA and CDR2 SQIVND (reference sequence).

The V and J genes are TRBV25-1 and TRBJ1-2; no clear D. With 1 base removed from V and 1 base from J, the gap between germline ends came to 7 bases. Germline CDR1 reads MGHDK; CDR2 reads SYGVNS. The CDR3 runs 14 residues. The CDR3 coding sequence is TGTGCCAGCAGTGAATCGGGGAATAACTATGGCTACACCTTC. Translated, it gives CASSESGNNYGYTF.

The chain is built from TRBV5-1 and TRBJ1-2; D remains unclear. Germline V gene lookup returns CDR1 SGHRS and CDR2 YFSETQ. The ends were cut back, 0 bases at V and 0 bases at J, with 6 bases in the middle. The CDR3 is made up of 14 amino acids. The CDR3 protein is CASSLAGANYGYTF. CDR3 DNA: TGCGCCAGCAGCTTGGCCGGTGCTAACTATGGCTACACCTTC.

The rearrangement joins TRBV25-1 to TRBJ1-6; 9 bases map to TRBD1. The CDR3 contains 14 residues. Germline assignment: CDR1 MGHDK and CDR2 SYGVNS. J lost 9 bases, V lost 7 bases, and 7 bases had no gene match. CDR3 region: CASTPQGAGSPLHF. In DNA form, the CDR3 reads TGTGCCAGCACCCCACAGGGGGCGGGTTCACCCCTCCACTTT.

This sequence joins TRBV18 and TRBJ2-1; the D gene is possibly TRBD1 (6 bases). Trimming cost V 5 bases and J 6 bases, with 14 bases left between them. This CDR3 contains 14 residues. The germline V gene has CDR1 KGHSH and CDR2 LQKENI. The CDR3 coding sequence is TGTGCCAGCTCAAACTACGGACAGCCCAATGAGCAGTTCTTC. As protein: CASSNYGQPNEQFF. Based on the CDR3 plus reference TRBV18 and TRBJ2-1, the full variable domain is NAGVMQNPRHLVRRRGQEARLRCSPMKGHSHVYWYRQLPEEGLKFMVYLQKENIIDESGMPKERFSAEFPKEGPSILRIQQVVRGDSAAYFCASSNYGQPNEQFFGPGTRLTVL.

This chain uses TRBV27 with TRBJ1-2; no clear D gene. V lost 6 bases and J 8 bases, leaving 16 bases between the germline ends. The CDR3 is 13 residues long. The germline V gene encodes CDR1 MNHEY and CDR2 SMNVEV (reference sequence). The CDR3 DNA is TGTGCCAGCAGCCCGACCCCTCTGGAGGGCTACACCTTC. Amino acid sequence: CASSPTPLEGYTF.

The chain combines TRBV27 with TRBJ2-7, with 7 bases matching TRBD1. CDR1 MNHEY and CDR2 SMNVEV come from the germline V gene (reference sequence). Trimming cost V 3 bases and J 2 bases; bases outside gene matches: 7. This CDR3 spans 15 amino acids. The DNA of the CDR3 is TGTGCCAGCAGTTTCCGGGGACAGAGTACCTACGAGCAGTACTTC. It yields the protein CASSFRGQSTYEQYF.